Listed below are T cell receptor beta chains from one sample, sequenced in a study of CD4 T cell repertoires in COVID-19. TCRdb's copy holds only in-frame clones and misses some; the assay was immunoSEQ multiplex PCR. The sample consists of over 75,000 clones, about four fifths of them appearing once. The sequences come from CD4+ T cells from peripheral blood, collected after recovery from COVID-19. The receptors come from a human donor who had COVID-19. Each CDR3 is given with its conserved first and last residue. The D gene is left open where the match is weak. Some rows have no size entry. The others give once, few or many, or a class for an expanded clone.

>TRBJ1-4|TRBV5-1|-|15|-
CASSFGEFVNEKLFF
TGCGCCAGCAGCTTTGGGGAGTTTGTCAATGAAAAACTGTTTTTT
>TRBJ1-1|TRBV5-4|-|15|TRBD1
CASRLSDRVESEAFF
TGTGCCAGCAGATTATCAGACAGGGTCGAATCTGAAGCTTTCTTT
>TRBJ1-3|TRBV7-2|-|14|TRBD1
CASSQDRAGNTIYF
TGTGCCAGCAGCCAAGACAGGGCCGGAAACACCATATATTTT
>TRBJ1-5|TRBV6-5|-|15|-
CASSKTGAENQPQHF
TGTGCCAGCTCCAAGACGGGGGCTGAGAATCAGCCCCAGCATTTT
>TRBJ2-2|TRBV5-1|-|17|TRBD2
CASSLATGGPGTGELFF
TGCGCCAGCAGCTTGGCGACGGGGGGGCCGGGCACCGGGGAGCTGTTTTTT
>TRBJ2-5|TRBV25-1|-|14|-
CASRASGGRGTQYF
TGTGCCAGCAGGGCTTCCGGGGGCCGAGGGACCCAGTACTTC
>TRBJ1-5|TRBV10-3|few|13|-
CAISGASNQPQHF
TGTGCCATCTCTGGGGCAAGCAATCAGCCCCAGCATTTT
>TRBJ1-2|TRBV28|once|12|-
CASSSQGAGYTF
TGTGCCAGCAGTTCCCAGGGAGCTGGCTACACCTTC
>TRBJ2-7|TRBV15|-|14|-
CATSRSRGFGEQYF
TGTGCCACCAGCAGATCCCGTGGGTTTGGCGAGCAGTACTTC
>TRBJ1-2|TRBV29-1|-|14|TRBD1
CSAATGVWGNGYTF
TGCAGCGCGGCGACAGGGGTGTGGGGTAATGGCTACACCTTC
>TRBJ2-3|TRBV20-1|few|11|-
CSAQDSHTQYF
TGCAGTGCTCAGGACAGTCATACGCAGTATTTT
>TRBJ1-5|TRBV6-5|-|13|TRBD1
CASSPGQGQPQHF
TGTGCCAGCAGTCCGGGACAGGGCCAGCCCCAGCATTTT
>TRBJ1-1|TRBV12-3/TRBV12-4|-|13|-
CASSFDANTEAFF
TGTGCCAGCAGTTTCGACGCCAACACTGAAGCTTTCTTT
>TRBJ1-1|TRBV7-9|-|11|-
CASSLERTAFF
TGTGCCAGCAGCTTAGAGAGGACAGCTTTCTTT
>TRBJ2-3|TRBV5-1|-|15|TRBD2
CASSLLGGGTDTQYF
TGCGCCAGCAGCTTGCTTGGCGGGGGTACAGATACGCAGTATTTT
>TRBJ1-1|TRBV7-2|-|15|-
CASSLTKDTGTEAFF
TGTGCCAGCAGCTTGACAAAGGATACGGGCACTGAAGCTTTCTTT
>TRBJ2-2|TRBV19|-|16|-
CASSIGGPVNTGELFF
TGTGCCAGTAGTATAGGCGGGCCGGTGAACACCGGGGAGCTGTTTTTT
>TRBJ2-2|TRBV2|-|14|-
CASRGDSPTGELFF
TGTGCCAGCAGGGGGGACTCCCCCACCGGGGAGCTGTTTTTT
>TRBJ2-7|TRBV7-2|once|15|-
CASSLNPDGGYEQYF
TGTGCCAGCAGCTTAAACCCCGACGGCGGCTACGAGCAGTACTTC
>TRBJ1-2|TRBV2|-|13|-
CASTPGANYGYTF
TGTGCCAGCACTCCAGGGGCTAACTATGGCTACACCTTC
>TRBJ2-1|TRBV7-9|-|13|-
CASSLAGWNEQFF
TGTGCCAGCAGCCTGGCAGGGTGGAATGAGCAGTTCTTC
>TRBJ2-3|TRBV15|-|14|TRBD2
CATRPGGRTDTQYF
TGTGCCACCAGGCCGGGGGGGAGAACAGATACGCAGTATTTT
>TRBJ1-2|TRBV9|-|15|TRBD1
CASSAGTGGIYGYTF
TGTGCCAGCAGCGCGGGGACAGGGGGCATTTATGGCTACACCTTC
>TRBJ1-1|TRBV5-1|-|14|TRBD1
CASSLGDRATEAFF
TGCGCCAGCAGCTTAGGGGACAGGGCGACTGAAGCTTTCTTT
>TRBJ1-5|TRBV19|-|14|-
CASRGVDGNQPQHF
TGTGCCAGTAGAGGCGTCGACGGCAATCAGCCCCAGCATTTT
>TRBJ1-1|TRBV6-5|-|13|-
CASRPTGNTEAFF
TGTGCCAGCAGACCAACAGGGAACACTGAAGCTTTCTTT
>TRBJ1-2|TRBV19|-|14|-
CASSISESLYGYTF
TGTGCCAGTAGTATTTCGGAGTCTCTCTATGGCTACACCTTC
>TRBJ2-3|TRBV3-1/TRBV3-2|-|16|TRBD2
CASSQRAGGTTDTQYF
TGTGCCAGCAGCCAAAGAGCGGGGGGTACCACAGATACGCAGTATTTT
>TRBJ1-2|TRBV2|once|13|-
CASRANHNYGYTF
TGTGCCAGCAGAGCGAATCATAACTATGGCTACACCTTC
>TRBJ2-5|TRBV2|-|15|TRBD1
CASSLSRTGVETQYF
TGTGCCAGCAGCCTTAGCAGGACAGGGGTGGAGACCCAGTACTTC
>TRBJ2-2|TRBV11-3|-|15|-
CASSPRASGTGELFF
TGTGCCAGCAGCCCCCGGGCCAGCGGAACCGGGGAGCTGTTTTTT
>TRBJ2-3|TRBV7-2|-|15|TRBD2
CASSLAPGLAGLQDF
TGTGCCAGCAGCTTAGCCCCCGGACTAGCGGGACTCCAGGATTTT
>TRBJ1-2|TRBV6-1|-|14|-
CASSENRLEYGYTF
TGTGCCAGCAGTGAGAACAGGTTGGAGTATGGCTACACCTTC
>TRBJ2-7|TRBV6-5|-|14|-
CASSPQASSYEQYF
TGTGCCAGCAGTCCACAGGCCTCCTCCTACGAGCAGTACTTC
>TRBJ1-1|TRBV5-1|-|14|-
CASSLNGRDTEAFF
TGCGCCAGCAGCTTGAATGGTAGGGACACTGAAGCTTTCTTT